Sequencing of this T cell receptor beta chain was carried out in a study of T cell responses to AZD1222 COVID-19 vaccine. Study observations and caveats: Baseline serostatus was positive in only six or seven AZD1222 recipients.

To note about this clone: Its antigen is not known.

Germline values: CDR1 LGHNA, CDR2 YSLEER. The ends were cut back, 5 bases at V and 2 bases at J, with 12 bases in the middle. CDR3 size: 14 residues. The data were produced by immunoSEQ multiplex PCR, yet TCRdb's version contains in-frame clones alone and is incomplete. The data show about 170,000 clones, over 75% seen once. The clonotype originates from an adult in good health. The chain has TRBV4-3 and TRBJ2-5; a possible D gene is TRBD1 (6 bases). The input for sequencing was peripheral blood, taken on day 0 of AZD1222 vaccination. CDR3: CASSRTALQETQYF. DNA for the CDR3: TGCGCCAGCAGCAGGACAGCCTTGCAAGAGACCCAGTACTTC.